In its sample, the clone carrying this T cell receptor beta chain was seen a few times. Its antigen remains unknown. This sample was taken from a study of cytomegalovirus exposure and HLA in healthy donors. Looking at the study overall: Among the 300 to 500 donors who were genotyped, roughly 76% fell in the genetic ancestry cluster that is associated with self-reported Caucasian donors. Study observations and caveats: There were reportedly fewer N-insertions in an Asian-associated ancestry cluster than the approximately 670-donor mean, in a later analysis. Cytomegalovirus association was listed for 170 or so TCR beta chains.

CDR1 and CDR2 (germline): SGHVS, FQNEAQ. With V trimmed by 5 bases and J by 4 bases, 16 bases remained unmatched. This CDR3 is built from 18 residues. Vbeta (60) and Jbeta (13) primers were used in the PCR. How the authors handled the data: Tens of millions of unique TCR beta chains, 10 million to 14 million shared, were counted in a later analysis. Measured with immunoSEQ multiplex PCR; TCRdb has only the in-frame clones, and not every one. V and J calls plus clone size are reproduced from that table; the DNA served to infer D and trimming. The sample has 85,000 to 120,000 clones; about 64% are singletons.

The sequenced sample consisted of PBMCs. V is TRBV7-8 and J is TRBJ2-3; 9 bases are a match to TRBD2. This TCR was recovered from a female donor in good health and CMV-seronegative. CDR3 in DNA: TGTGCCAGCAGCCACGTGGCTAGCGGGATCCTGCCGGCAGATACGCAGTATTTT. This translates into CASSHVASGILPADTQYF.